Sequencing of this TCR beta chain was carried out in a study of control samples from healthy donors and cancer patients. Here immunoSEQ multiplex PCR was the method, and the copy in TCRdb shows in-frame clones only, minus some. Of about 150,000 clones in the sample, about 94% were seen once. Trimming cost V 6 bases and J 2 bases, with 11 bases left between them. Per the germline V gene, CDR1 is MNHEY and CDR2 is SMNVEV (reference sequence). CDR3 size: 14 residues. This chain joins TRBV27 and TRBJ1-5; TRBD1 is a possible D gene (6 bases). The source is a middle-aged man in good health. Sequencing was performed on blood. For the CDR3, the DNA is TGTGCCAGCAGCAGGGGTGGTGGCAATCAGCCCCAGCATTTT. This sequence encodes CASSRGGGNQPQHF.